This TCR beta chain was profiled in a study of T cell responses to AZD1222 COVID-19 vaccine. Only in-frame clones appear in the TCRdb table, and some are missing; sequencing was by immunoSEQ multiplex PCR. The table lists under 150,000 clones, 93% of them singletons. Details on this clone: Its specificity is not known.

The CDR3 is 14 residues long. CDR1 is MNHEY, CDR2 SVGEGT, per germline. Trimming took 3 bases from V and 4 from J; bases not matched to a gene: 5. Notes on the study in general: Regions left unmutated in variants are reportedly the target of nearly half of spike-specific TCRs. At 160-218 and 743-854, vaccine-associated CD4 TCRs were dominant, and they spanned spike.

Sequences were derived from peripheral blood, sampled on day 0 of AZD1222 vaccination. This chain links TRBV6-2 or TRBV6-3 with TRBJ2-7; 8 positions match TRBD1. This sequence originates from an adult in good health. CDR3 amino acids: CASSYSTGGYEQYF. In DNA, the CDR3 is TGTGCCAGCAGTTATAGCACAGGGGGGTACGAGCAGTACTTC.